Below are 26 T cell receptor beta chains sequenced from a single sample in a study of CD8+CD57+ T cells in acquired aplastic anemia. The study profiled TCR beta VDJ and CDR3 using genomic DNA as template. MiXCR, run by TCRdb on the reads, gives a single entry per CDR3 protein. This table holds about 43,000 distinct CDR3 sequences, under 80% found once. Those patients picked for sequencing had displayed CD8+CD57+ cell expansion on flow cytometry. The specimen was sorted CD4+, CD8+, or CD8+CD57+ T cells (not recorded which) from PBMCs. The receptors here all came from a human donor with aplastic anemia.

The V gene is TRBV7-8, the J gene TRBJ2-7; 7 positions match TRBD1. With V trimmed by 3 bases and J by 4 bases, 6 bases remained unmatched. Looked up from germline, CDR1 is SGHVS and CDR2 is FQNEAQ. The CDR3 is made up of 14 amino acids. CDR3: CASSFRQGPYEQYF. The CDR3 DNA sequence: TGTGCCAGCAGCTTCCGACAGGGCCCTTACGAGCAGTACTTC.

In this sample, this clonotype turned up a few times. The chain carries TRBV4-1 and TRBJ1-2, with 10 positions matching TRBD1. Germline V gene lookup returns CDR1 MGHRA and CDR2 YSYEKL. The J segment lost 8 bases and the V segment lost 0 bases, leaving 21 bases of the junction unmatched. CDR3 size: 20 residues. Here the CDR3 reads CASSQDFSLETGGIGSGYTF. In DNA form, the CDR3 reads TGCGCCAGCAGCCAAGATTTCTCGCTGGAGACAGGGGGCATCGGGTCGGGCTACACCTTC.

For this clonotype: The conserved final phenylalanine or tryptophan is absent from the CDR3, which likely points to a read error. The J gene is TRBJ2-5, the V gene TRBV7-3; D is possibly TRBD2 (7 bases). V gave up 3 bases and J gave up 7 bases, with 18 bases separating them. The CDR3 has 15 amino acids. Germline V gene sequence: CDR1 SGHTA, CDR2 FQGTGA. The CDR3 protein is CASSLRGHPVGTQYL. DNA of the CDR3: TGTGCCAGCAGCTTGCGGGGGCACCCGGTAGGGACCCAGTACCTC.

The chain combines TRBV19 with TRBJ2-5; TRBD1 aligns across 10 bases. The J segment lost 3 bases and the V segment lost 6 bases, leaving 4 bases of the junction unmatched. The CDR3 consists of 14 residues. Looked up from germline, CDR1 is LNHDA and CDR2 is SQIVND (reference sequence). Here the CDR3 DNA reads TGTGCCAGTAGCACCGGGACAGGGGAAGAGACCCAGTACTTC. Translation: CASSTGTGEETQYF.

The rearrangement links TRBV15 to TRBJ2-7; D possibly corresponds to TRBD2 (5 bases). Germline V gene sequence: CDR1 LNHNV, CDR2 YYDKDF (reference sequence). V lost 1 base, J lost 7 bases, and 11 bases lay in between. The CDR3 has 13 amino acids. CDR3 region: CATSRAPREEQYF. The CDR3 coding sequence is TGTGCCACCAGCAGAGCCCCCCGGGAAGAGCAGTACTTC.

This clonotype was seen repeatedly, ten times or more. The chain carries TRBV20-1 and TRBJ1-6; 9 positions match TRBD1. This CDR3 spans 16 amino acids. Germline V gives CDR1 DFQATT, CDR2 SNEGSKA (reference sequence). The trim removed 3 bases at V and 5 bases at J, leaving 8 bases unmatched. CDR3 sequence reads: CSASPFTGGDNSPLHF. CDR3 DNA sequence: TGCAGTGCTAGCCCTTTCACAGGGGGCGATAATTCACCCCTCCACTTT.

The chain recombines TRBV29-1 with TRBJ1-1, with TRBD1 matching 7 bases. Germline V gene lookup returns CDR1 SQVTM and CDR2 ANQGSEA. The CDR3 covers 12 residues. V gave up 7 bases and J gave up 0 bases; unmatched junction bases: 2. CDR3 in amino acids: CSGGQVNTEAFF. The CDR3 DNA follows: TGCAGCGGCGGACAGGTGAACACTGAAGCTTTCTTT.

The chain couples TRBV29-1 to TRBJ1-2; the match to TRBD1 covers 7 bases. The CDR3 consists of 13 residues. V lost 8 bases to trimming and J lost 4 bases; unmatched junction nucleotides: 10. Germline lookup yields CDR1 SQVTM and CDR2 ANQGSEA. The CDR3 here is CSTRDSFSYGYTF. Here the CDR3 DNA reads TGCAGCACCCGGGACAGCTTTTCCTATGGCTACACCTTC.

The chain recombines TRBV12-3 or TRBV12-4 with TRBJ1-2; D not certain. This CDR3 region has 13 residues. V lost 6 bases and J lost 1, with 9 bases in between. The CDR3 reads CASRRRINYGYTF. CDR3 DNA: TGTGCCAGCAGGAGGCGGATTAACTATGGCTACACCTTC.

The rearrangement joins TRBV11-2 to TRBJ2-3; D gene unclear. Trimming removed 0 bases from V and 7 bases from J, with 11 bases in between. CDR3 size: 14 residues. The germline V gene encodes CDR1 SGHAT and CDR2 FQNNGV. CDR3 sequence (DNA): TGTGCCAGCAGCTTAGAGTGGGGTGGGAATACGCAGTATTTT. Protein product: CASSLEWGGNTQYF.

The CDR3 reads CSVEEGGGQPQHF. The DNA of the CDR3 is TGCAGCGTTGAGGAGGGTGGCGGTCAGCCCCAGCATTTT. This sequence joins TRBV29-1 and TRBJ1-5; D gene uncertain. V lost 3 bases and J 6 bases, leaving 12 bases between the germline ends. The CDR3 extends over 13 amino acids. Germline-derived CDR1 and CDR2 are SQVTM and ANQGSEA. The variable domain in full, with the rest retrieved from reference TRBV29-1 and TRBJ1-5, is SAVISQKPSRDICQRGTSLTIQCQVDSQVTMMFWYRQQPGQSLTLIATANQGSEATYESGFVIDKFPISRPNLTFSTLTVSNMSPEDSSIYLCSVEEGGGQPQHFGDGTRLSIL.

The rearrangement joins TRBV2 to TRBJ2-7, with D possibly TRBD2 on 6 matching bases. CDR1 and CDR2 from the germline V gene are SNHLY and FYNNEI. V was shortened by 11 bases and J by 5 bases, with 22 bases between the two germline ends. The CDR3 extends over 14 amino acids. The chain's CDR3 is CAVSEPGGDNEQYF. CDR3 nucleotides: TGTGCCGTCAGTGAACCCGGGGGAGACAACGAGCAGTACTTC.

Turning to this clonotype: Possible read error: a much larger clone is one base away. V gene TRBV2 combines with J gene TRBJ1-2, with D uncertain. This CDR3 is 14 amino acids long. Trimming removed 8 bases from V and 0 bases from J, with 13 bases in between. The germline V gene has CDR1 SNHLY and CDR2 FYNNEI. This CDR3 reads CASGEGVANYGYTF. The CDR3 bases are TGTGCCAGCGGCGAAGGCGTAGCTAACTATGGCTACACCTTC.

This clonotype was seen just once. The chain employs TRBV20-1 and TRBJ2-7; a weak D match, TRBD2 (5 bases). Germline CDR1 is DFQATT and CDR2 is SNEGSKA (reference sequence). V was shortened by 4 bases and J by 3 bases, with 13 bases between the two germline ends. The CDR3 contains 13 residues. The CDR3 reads CSAISGLVYEQYF. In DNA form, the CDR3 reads TGCAGTGCTATTTCCGGACTCGTCTACGAGCAGTACTTC.

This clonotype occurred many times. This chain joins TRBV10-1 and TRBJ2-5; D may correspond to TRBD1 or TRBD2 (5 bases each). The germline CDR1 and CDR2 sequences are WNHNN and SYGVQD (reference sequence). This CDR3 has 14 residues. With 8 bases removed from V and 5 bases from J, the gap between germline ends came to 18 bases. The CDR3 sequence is CASSSSGTLETQYF. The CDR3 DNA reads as TGCGCCAGCTCCTCCTCAGGGACGTTGGAGACCCAGTACTTC.

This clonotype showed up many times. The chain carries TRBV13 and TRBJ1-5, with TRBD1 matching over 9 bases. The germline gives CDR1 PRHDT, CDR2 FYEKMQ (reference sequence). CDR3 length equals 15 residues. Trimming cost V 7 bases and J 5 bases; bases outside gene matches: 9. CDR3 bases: TGTGCCAGCATCCACCGGGACAGGGTCTATCAGCCCCAGCATTTT. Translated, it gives CASIHRDRVYQPQHF. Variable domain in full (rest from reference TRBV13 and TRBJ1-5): AAGVIQSPRHLIKEKRETATLKCYPIPRHDTVYWYQQGPGQDPQFLISFYEKMQSDKGSIPDRFSAQQFSDYHSELNMSSLELGDSALYFCASIHRDRVYQPQHFGDGTRLSIL.

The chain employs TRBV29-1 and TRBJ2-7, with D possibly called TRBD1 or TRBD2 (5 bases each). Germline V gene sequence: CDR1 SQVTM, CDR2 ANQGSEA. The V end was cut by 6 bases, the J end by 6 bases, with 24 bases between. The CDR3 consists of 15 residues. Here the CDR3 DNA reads TGCAGCGTCCAAACCCGGGACGCCGCCCCCTGCGAGCAGTACTTC. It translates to CSVQTRDAAPCEQYF.

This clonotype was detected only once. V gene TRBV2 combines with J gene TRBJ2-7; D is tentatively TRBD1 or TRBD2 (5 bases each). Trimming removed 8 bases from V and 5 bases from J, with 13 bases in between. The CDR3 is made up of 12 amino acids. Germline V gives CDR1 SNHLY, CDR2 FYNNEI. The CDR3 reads CASEGTADEQYF. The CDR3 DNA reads TGTGCCAGCGAGGGGACCGCCGACGAGCAGTACTTC.

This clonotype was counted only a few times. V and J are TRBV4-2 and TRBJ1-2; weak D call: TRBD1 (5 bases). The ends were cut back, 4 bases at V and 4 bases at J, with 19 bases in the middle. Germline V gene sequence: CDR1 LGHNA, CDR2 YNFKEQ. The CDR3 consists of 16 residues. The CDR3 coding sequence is TGTGCCAGCAGCCCGGCGGGGGACCCCGGGGCCTATGGCTACACCTTC. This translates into CASSPAGDPGAYGYTF.

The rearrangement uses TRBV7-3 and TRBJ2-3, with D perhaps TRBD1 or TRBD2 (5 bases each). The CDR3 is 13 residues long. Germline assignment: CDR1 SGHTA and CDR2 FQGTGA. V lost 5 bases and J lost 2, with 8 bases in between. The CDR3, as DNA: TGTGCCAGCAGCGGGGGACCCACAGATACGCAGTATTTT. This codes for CASSGGPTDTQYF.

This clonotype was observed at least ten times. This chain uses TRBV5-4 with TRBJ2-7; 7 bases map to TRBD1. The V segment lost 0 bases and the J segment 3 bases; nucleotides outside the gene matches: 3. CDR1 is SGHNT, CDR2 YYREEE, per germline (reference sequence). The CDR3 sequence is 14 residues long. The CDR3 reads CASSLGTGGYEQYF. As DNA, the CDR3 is TGTGCCAGCAGCTTGGGGACAGGCGGCTACGAGCAGTACTTC.

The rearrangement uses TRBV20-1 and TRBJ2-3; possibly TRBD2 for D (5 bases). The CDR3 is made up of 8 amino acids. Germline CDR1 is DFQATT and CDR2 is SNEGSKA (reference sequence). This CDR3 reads CRAGTQYF. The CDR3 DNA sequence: TGCAGGGCGGGTACGCAGTATTTT.

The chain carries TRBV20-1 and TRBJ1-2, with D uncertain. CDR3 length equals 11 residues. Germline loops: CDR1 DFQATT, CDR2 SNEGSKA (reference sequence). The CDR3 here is CSLRRVDGYTF. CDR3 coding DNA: TGCAGCCTTCGCCGGGTAGATGGCTACACCTTC.

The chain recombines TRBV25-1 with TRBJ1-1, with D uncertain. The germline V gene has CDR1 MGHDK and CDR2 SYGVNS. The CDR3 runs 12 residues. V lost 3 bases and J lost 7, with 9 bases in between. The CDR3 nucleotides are TGTGCCAGCAGTGATTCCCTGCTTGAAGCTTTCTTT. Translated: CASSDSLLEAFF. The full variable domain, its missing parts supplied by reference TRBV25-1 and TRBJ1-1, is EADIYQTPRYLVIGTGKKITLECSQTMGHDKMYWYQQDPGMELHLIHYSYGVNSTEKGDLSSESTVSRIRTEHFPLTLESARPSHTSQYLCASSDSLLEAFFGQGTRLTVV.

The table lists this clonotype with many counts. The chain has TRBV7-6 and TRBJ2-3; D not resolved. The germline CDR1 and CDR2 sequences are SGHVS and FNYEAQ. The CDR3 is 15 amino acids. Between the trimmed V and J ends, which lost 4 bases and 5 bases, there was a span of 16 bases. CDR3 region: CASSSDGTKGDTQYF. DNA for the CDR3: TGTGCCAGCAGCTCAGACGGAACCAAGGGAGATACGCAGTATTTT.

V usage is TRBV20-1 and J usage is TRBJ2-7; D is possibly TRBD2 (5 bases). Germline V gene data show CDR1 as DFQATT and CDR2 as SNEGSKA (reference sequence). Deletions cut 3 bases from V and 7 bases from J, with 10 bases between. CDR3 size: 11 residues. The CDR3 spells CSARLTGEQYF. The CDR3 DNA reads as TGCAGTGCTAGGCTGACGGGGGAGCAGTACTTC.